A selection of T cell receptor beta chains follows, all from one sample in a study of blood T cells in healthy people across ages. Via MiXCR, TCRdb re-called the 5' RACE reads, giving one row per CDR3 protein. In the table there are fewer than 800,000 distinct CDR3 sequences, around a fifth of which are singletons. The specimen sequenced was blood. The receptor source for this set is a man in his 70s in good health. Both conserved end residues are part of each CDR3. The D gene is left open where the match is weak. Only part of the rows carry a size: once, few, many, or a class if the clone is expanded.

CDR3aa,CDR3nt,abundance,d_gene,j_gene,v_gene
CASSPAGDRTSWGNTIYF,TGTGCCAGCAGCCCAGCGGGGGACCGGACTTCATGGGGAAACACCATATATTTT,NA,NA,TRBJ1-3,TRBV9
CASSLLGDKDGEQYF,TGTGCCAGCAGCCTTCTAGGGGACAAGGATGGCGAGCAGTACTTC,many,NA,TRBJ2-7,TRBV9
CSVRDLNEKLFF,TGCAGCGTACGGGACCTCAATGAAAAACTGTTTTTT,NA,NA,TRBJ1-4,TRBV29-1
CASRGTSGSGTDTQYF,TGTGCCAGCAGGGGGACTAGCGGGAGTGGCACAGATACGCAGTATTTT,once,TRBD2,TRBJ2-3,TRBV28
CASSSAGTSVAEGDTQYF,TGTGCCAGCAGCTCCGCCGGGACTTCGGTAGCGGAGGGGGATACGCAGTATTTT,NA,NA,TRBJ2-3,TRBV5-5
CSVGAGGLYEQYF,TGCAGCGTTGGAGCGGGAGGGCTTTATGAGCAGTACTTC,few,TRBD2,TRBJ2-7,TRBV29-1
CASSPGQGDGNTIYF,TGTGCCAGCTCACCCGGACAGGGCGATGGAAACACCATATATTTT,NA,TRBD1,TRBJ1-3,TRBV18
CASSDRLGWGEKLFF,TGCGCCAGCAGCGACCGACTGGGTTGGGGGGAAAAACTGTTTTTT,few,NA,TRBJ1-4,TRBV5-1
CSARDPLPGRWVDNEQFF,TGCAGTGCTAGAGATCCATTACCGGGGCGTTGGGTCGACAATGAGCAGTTCTTC,NA,NA,TRBJ2-1,TRBV20-1
CSVVRTAGGQQYF,TGCAGCGTTGTTAGGACGGCAGGGGGCCAGCAGTACTTC,NA,TRBD1,TRBJ2-7,TRBV29-1
CASSKDIAGGHKGGELFF,TGTGCCAGCAGCAAAGATATAGCGGGAGGACATAAAGGCGGGGAGCTGTTTTTT,few,NA,TRBJ2-2,TRBV21-1
CASSQDYWGSGANVLTF,TGCGCCAGCAGCCAAGATTATTGGGGTTCTGGGGCCAACGTCCTGACTTTC,few,NA,TRBJ2-6,TRBV4-3
CASSPDYSSYEQYF,TGTGCCAGCAGCCCGGACTACAGCTCCTACGAGCAGTACTTC,few,NA,TRBJ2-7,TRBV7-2
CASSALTSGSSTDTQYF,TGTGCCAGCAGCGCCCTGACTAGCGGAAGTAGCACAGATACGCAGTATTTT,NA,TRBD2,TRBJ2-3,TRBV9
CASSQIRIQGRSDGYTF,TGTGCCAGCAGCCAAATACGGATACAGGGACGGAGTGATGGCTACACCTTC,NA,NA,TRBJ1-2,TRBV7-9
CASTLRDRDYEQYF,TGTGCCAGCACCCTAAGGGACAGAGACTACGAGCAGTACTTC,few,NA,TRBJ2-7,TRBV21-1
CASSEGSFVNTEAFF,TGCGCCAGCAGCGAAGGGTCGTTTGTGAACACTGAAGCTTTCTTT,once,NA,TRBJ1-1,TRBV5-1
CASSMSGSPLHF,TGTGCCAGCAGCATGAGTGGTTCACCCCTTCACTTT,NA,NA,TRBJ1-6,TRBV7-3
CASSRQASGYQETQYF,TGTGCCAGCAGCCGGCAAGCTAGCGGGTACCAAGAGACCCAGTACTTC,NA,TRBD2,TRBJ2-5,TRBV3-1
CILRGPYGYTF,TGCATCCTTCGGGGGCCCTATGGCTACACCTTC,NA,NA,TRBJ1-2,TRBV20-1
CASGRGTYEQYF,TGTGCCAGCGGACGCGGCACCTACGAGCAGTACTTC,NA,NA,TRBJ2-7,TRBV25-1
CASQRTGEDYGYTF,TGTGCCAGTCAAAGGACAGGGGAGGACTATGGCTACACCTTC,few,TRBD1,TRBJ1-2,TRBV28
CASRPSGTIYNEQFF,TGTGCCAGCAGGCCTAGCGGGACGATCTACAATGAGCAGTTCTTC,NA,TRBD2,TRBJ2-1,TRBV3-1
CASSIPLSGPGKETQYF,TGTGCCAGCAGTATACCCTTAAGCGGGCCGGGGAAAGAGACCCAGTACTTC,NA,NA,TRBJ2-5,TRBV28
CASSLGGASKETQYF,TGTGCCAGCAGTCTCGGGGGGGCGAGCAAAGAGACCCAGTACTTC,few,TRBD2,TRBJ2-5,TRBV7-9
CASTDRTYEQYF,TGTGCCAGTACGGACAGAACCTACGAGCAGTACTTC,NA,NA,TRBJ2-7,TRBV11-1
CAIGESKIVRGNTDTQYF,TGTGCCATCGGTGAGTCGAAGATCGTCAGGGGTAACACAGATACGCAGTATTTT,few,NA,TRBJ2-3,TRBV10-3
CASSIATAYEQYF,TGTGCCAGTAGTATAGCAACAGCCTACGAGCAGTACTTC,NA,NA,TRBJ2-7,TRBV19
CASSLRTGSYNEQFF,TGCGCCAGCAGCTTGCGCACTGGCTCCTACAATGAGCAGTTCTTC,few,NA,TRBJ2-1,TRBV5-1
CASGGTVATGELFF,TGTGCCAGCGGAGGGACAGTGGCCACCGGGGAGCTGTTTTTT,NA,NA,TRBJ2-2,TRBV2
CSARDAQGQGNSPLHF,TGCAGTGCTAGAGATGCCCAAGGACAGGGGAATTCACCCCTCCACTTT,NA,TRBD1,TRBJ1-6,TRBV20-1
CATSVSGASGRDNEQFF,TGTGCCACCAGTGTTTCAGGGGCTAGCGGGAGGGACAATGAGCAGTTCTTC,few,TRBD2,TRBJ2-1,TRBV24-1
CASREQGRFDEQYF,TGTGCCAGCAGAGAACAGGGGAGGTTCGACGAGCAGTACTTC,NA,NA,TRBJ2-7,TRBV6-6
CSARDQAGGPPGYF,TGCAGTGCTAGAGATCAAGCGGGAGGGCCACCCGGGTACTTC,NA,TRBD2,TRBJ2-5,TRBV20-1
CATTDKAGSSYNEQFF,TGTGCCACCACTGACAAAGCGGGATCCTCCTACAATGAGCAGTTCTTC,NA,TRBD2,TRBJ2-1,TRBV24-1
CANSGTGNLYGYTF,TGTGCCAACTCCGGGACAGGGAATCTCTATGGCTACACCTTC,NA,TRBD1,TRBJ1-2,TRBV10-3
CASSESGGRTGELFF,TGCGCCAGCAGTGAGTCGGGGGGTCGCACCGGGGAGCTGTTTTTT,NA,NA,TRBJ2-2,TRBV10-1
CASSTGTSGGGTQYF,TGCGCCAGCAGCACAGGGACTAGCGGGGGAGGTACGCAGTATTTT,NA,TRBD2,TRBJ2-3,TRBV5-1
CSARGLWGPGELFF,TGCAGCGCTAGGGGGCTCTGGGGACCCGGGGAGCTGTTTTTT,few,TRBD1,TRBJ2-2,TRBV29-1
CASSPEPQGYNEQFF,TGTGCCAGCAGTCCCGAACCACAGGGTTACAATGAGCAGTTCTTC,NA,NA,TRBJ2-1,TRBV6-1
CSVEFGSIQYF,TGCAGCGTTGAGTTCGGGTCGATTCAGTACTTC,few,NA,TRBJ2-4,TRBV29-1
CASSVTGTGNGEQYF,TGTGCCAGCAGCGTCACCGGGACAGGGAATGGCGAGCAGTACTTC,few,TRBD1,TRBJ2-7,TRBV9
CSARDLGTSLISYEQYF,TGCAGTGCTAGAGATCTTGGGACTAGCCTTATCTCCTACGAGCAGTACTTC,few,TRBD2,TRBJ2-7,TRBV20-1
CASSYRDREGELFF,TGTGCCAGCAGTTACCGGGACAGGGAGGGGGAGCTGTTTTTT,NA,TRBD1,TRBJ2-2,TRBV6-6
CAGSMNAEAFF,TGTGCCGGCAGCATGAACGCTGAAGCTTTCTTT,NA,NA,TRBJ1-1,TRBV11-3
CASSLRGTSSVNEQFF,TGTGCCAGCAGCTTACGGGGGACTAGCTCGGTCAATGAGCAGTTCTTC,NA,TRBD2,TRBJ2-1,TRBV7-2
CSALTLGAETQYF,TGCAGTGCCCTCACACTTGGCGCTGAGACCCAGTACTTC,few,NA,TRBJ2-5,TRBV20-1
CASSWGGEQYF,TGTGCCAGCAGTTGGGGGGGAGAGCAGTACTTC,NA,TRBD2,TRBJ2-5,TRBV28
CASSYSAVIKTQYF,TGTGCCAGCAGTTACTCAGCAGTTATTAAGACGCAGTATTTT,NA,NA,TRBJ2-3,TRBV6-2/TRBV6-3
CASRLLAGGPQFF,TGTGCCAGCAGGTTACTAGCGGGAGGGCCGCAGTTCTTC,few,TRBD2,TRBJ2-1,TRBV6-5